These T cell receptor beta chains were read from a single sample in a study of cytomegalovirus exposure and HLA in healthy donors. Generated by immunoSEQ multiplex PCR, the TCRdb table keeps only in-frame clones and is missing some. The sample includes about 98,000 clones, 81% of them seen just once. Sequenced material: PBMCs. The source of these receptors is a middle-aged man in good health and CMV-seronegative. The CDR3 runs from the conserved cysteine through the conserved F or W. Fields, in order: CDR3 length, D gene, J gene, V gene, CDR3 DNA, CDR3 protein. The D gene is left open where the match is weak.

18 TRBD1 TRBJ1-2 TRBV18 TGTGCCAGCTCACCTTACGGGACAGGGGCTGATTCCAACTATGGCTACACCTTC CASSPYGTGADSNYGYTF
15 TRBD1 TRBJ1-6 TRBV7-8 TGTGCCAGCAGGGGCGGGACAGTTAATAATTCACCCCTCCACTTT CASRGGTVNNSPLHF
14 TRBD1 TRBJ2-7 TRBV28 TGTGCCAGCAGTTTGGGGACAGGGGCCTACGAGCAGTACTTC CASSLGTGAYEQYF
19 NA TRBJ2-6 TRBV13 TGTGCCAGCAGCTTATTCCGTTTGGGGGCCGACTCTGGGGCCAACGTCCTGACTTTC CASSLFRLGADSGANVLTF
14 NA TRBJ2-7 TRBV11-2 TGTGCCAGCAGCATAAGGACAGCCACCTACGAGCAGTACTTC CASSIRTATYEQYF
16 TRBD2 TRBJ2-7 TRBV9 TGTGCCAGCAGCGTAGGAGAACTAGCGGGGGCCTACGAGCAGTACTTC CASSVGELAGAYEQYF
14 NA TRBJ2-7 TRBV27 TGTGCCAGCAGAGCAAGGGGTATCTCCTACGAGCAGTACTTC CASRARGISYEQYF
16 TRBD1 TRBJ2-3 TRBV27 TGTGCCAGTAGTATACAGGGGGCCCCCAGCACAGATACGCAGTATTTT CASSIQGAPSTDTQYF
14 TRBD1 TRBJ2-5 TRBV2 TGTGCCAGCAACTCCGGGACAGCCGAAGAGACCCAGTACTTC CASNSGTAEETQYF
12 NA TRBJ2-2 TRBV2 TGTGCCAGCAGTGCCTTCGCCGGGGAGCTGTTTTTT CASSAFAGELFF
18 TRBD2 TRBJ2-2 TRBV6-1 TGTGCCAGCAGTGTAAGAGGAGCGGGGGGCTTGAACACCGGGGAGCTGTTTTTT CASSVRGAGGLNTGELFF
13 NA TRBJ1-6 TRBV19 TGTGCCAGTAGTCCGCGGGGGTATTCACCCCTCCACTTT CASSPRGYSPLHF
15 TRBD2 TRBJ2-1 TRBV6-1 TGTGCCAGCAGTGGGACTAGCGGGGGGGCAGCTGAGCAGTTCTTC CASSGTSGGAAEQFF
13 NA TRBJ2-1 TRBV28 TGTGCCAGCAGTGGACCTATGACGGGGGAGCAGTTCTTC CASSGPMTGEQFF
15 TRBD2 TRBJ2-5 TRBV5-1 TGCGCCAGCAGCGGGCCTCGGGACTACAAAGAGACCCAGTACTTC CASSGPRDYKETQYF